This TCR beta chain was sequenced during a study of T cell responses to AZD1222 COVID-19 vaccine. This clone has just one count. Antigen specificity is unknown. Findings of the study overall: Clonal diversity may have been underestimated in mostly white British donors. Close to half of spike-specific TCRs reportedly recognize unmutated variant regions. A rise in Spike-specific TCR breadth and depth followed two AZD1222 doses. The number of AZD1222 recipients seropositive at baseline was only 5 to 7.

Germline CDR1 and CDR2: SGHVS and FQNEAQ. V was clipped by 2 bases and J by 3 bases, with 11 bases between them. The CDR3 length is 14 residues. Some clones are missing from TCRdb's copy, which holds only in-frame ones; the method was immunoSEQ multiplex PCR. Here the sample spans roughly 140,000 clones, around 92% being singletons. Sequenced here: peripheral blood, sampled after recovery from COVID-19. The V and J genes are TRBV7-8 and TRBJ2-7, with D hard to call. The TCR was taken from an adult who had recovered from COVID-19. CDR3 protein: CASSLRVGIYEQYF. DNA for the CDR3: TGTGCCAGCAGCTTACGAGTAGGTATCTACGAGCAGTACTTC.